These 15 T cell receptor beta chains were all obtained from the same sample, sequenced in a study of human T cells and chemical hapten exposure. The time point denotes: pre-sensitization, week 0. The treatment denotes: therapeutic diphenylcyclopropenone sensitization with weekly scalp DPC. TCRdb processed the RACE reads anew with MiXCR; each CDR3 protein has one entry. The top ten hold 3% to 4.5% of the sample, which has under 70,000 distinct CDR3 sequences, 10% to 12% seen once. Sample: whole blood, taken in connection with sensitization to the hapten diphenylcyclopropenone (DPC). The receptors stem from a woman aged 40 to 49 with alopecia areata. Some clones in this sample may be carry-over from other donors' samples.

The V gene is TRBV28, the J gene TRBJ1-1, with D perhaps TRBD1 (6 bases). CDR1 is MDHEN, CDR2 SYDVKM, per germline. The CDR3 consists of 12 residues. Trimming stripped 11 bases from V and 4 bases from J, with 14 bases between. For the CDR3, the DNA is TGTGCCCATCAAAGGGGGGTCACTGAAGCTTTCTTT. It translates to CAHQRGVTEAFF.

This clonotype was recorded a few times. This sequence joins TRBV3-1 and TRBJ2-5; D gene unclear. CDR1 and CDR2 (germline): LGHDT, YNNKEL (reference sequence). This CDR3 contains 15 residues. Between the trimmed V and J ends, which lost 0 bases and 4 bases, there was a span of 12 bases. CDR3 sequence reads: CASSQDFRYTETQYF. For the CDR3, the DNA is TGTGCCAGCAGCCAAGATTTCCGGTACACAGAGACCCAGTACTTC.

This clonotype turned up a few times. The gene calls are TRBV28 and TRBJ1-1; maybe TRBD1 (5 bases). The CDR3 has 14 residues. Germline V gene lookup returns CDR1 MDHEN and CDR2 SYDVKM. Trimming removed 6 bases at V and 1 base at J, with 12 bases between. For the CDR3, the DNA is TGTGCCAGCAGGGTTGTCAGGGAGAACACTGAAGCTTTCTTT. Translating gives CASRVVRENTEAFF. The entire variable domain, with the rest obtained from reference TRBV28 and TRBJ1-1, is as follows: DVKVTQSSRYLVKRTGEKVFLECVQDMDHENMFWYRQDPGLGLRLIYFSYDVKMKEKGDIPEGYSVSREKKERFSLILESASTNQTSMYLCASRVVRENTEAFFGQGTRLTVV.

This clonotype was detected ten times or more. This chain's CDR3 is CASSLQGTYGYTF. In nucleotides, the CDR3 is TGTGCCAGCTCCCTCCAGGGGACTTATGGCTACACCTTC. The chain is built from TRBV5-4 and TRBJ1-2; D perhaps matches TRBD1 (6 bases). Trimming left V 7 bases short and J 5 bases short, with 15 bases between. CDR1 and CDR2 from the germline V gene are SGHNT and YYREEE (reference sequence). This CDR3 has 13 amino acids.

The gene calls are TRBV12-3 or TRBV12-4 and TRBJ2-3; 9 bases are a match to TRBD2. J gave up 3 bases and V 3 bases, and 4 bases lay outside the gene matches. This CDR3 is 15 amino acids long. CDR3 in amino acids: CASSLREGRTDTQYF. For the CDR3, the DNA is TGTGCCAGCAGTTTGCGGGAGGGCAGGACAGATACGCAGTATTTT.

The rearrangement joins TRBV30 to TRBJ1-1; 10 bases are shared with TRBD1. The CDR3 is 15 residues long. Germline V gives CDR1 GTSNPN, CDR2 SVGIG (reference sequence). V was clipped by 0 bases and J by 10 bases; unmatched bases: 11. CDR3 region: CAWSVGRDRGFVAFF. Written as DNA, the CDR3 is TGTGCCTGGAGTGTTGGCCGGGACAGGGGTTTCGTAGCTTTCTTT.

The chain carries TRBV2 and TRBJ2-1, with 9 bases aligning to TRBD1. Germline V gene data show CDR1 as SNHLY and CDR2 as FYNNEI. The CDR3 is 15 residues long. The V and J ends lost 7 bases and 3 bases, in that order; junction bases with no gene match: 7. The CDR3 DNA sequence: TGTGCCAGCAAACCCCCGGGACAGGGCTACAATGAGCAGTTCTTC. It translates to CASKPPGQGYNEQFF.

Of note for this clonotype: One base away lies a much larger clone, so this may be a sequencing read error. V usage is TRBV7-8 and J usage is TRBJ2-7; 8 bases are a match to TRBD2. Germline values: CDR1 SGHVS, CDR2 FQNEAQ. The CDR3 totals 14 residues. The CDR3 DNA reads TGTGCCAGCAGCTCTGGACTAGCCACCTACGAGCAGCACTTC. Residues: CASSSGLATYEQHF. Supplemented by reference TRBV7-8 and TRBJ2-7, the full variable domain reads GAGVSQSPRYKVAKRGQDVALRCDPISGHVSLFWYQQALGQGPEFLTYFQNEAQLDKSGLPSDRFFAERPEGSVSTLKIQRTQQEDSAVYLCASSSGLATYEQHFGPGTRLTVT.

This clonotype was seen a few times. The chain is built from TRBV7-9 and TRBJ1-1; D remains unclear. V gave up 5 bases and J gave up 4 bases, with 8 bases separating them. The CDR3 length is 12 residues. In germline, CDR1 is SEHNR, CDR2 FQNEAQ (reference sequence). CDR3 protein: CASSTIGTEAFF. The CDR3 nucleotides read TGTGCCAGCAGCACCATAGGCACTGAAGCTTTCTTT. Full variable domain (missing parts from reference TRBV7-9 and TRBJ1-1): DTGVSQNPRHKITKRGQNVTFRCDPISEHNRLYWYRQTLGQGPEFLTYFQNEAQLEKSRLLSDRFSAERPKGSFSTLEIQRTEQGDSAMYLCASSTIGTEAFFGQGTRLTVV.

This clonotype was counted between two and nine times. The chain employs TRBV6-2 or TRBV6-3 and TRBJ2-7; D remains ambiguous. V was shortened by 6 bases and J by 3 bases, with 12 bases between the two germline ends. This CDR3 spans 13 amino acids. Germline CDR1 and CDR2: MNHEY and SVGEGT. As DNA, the CDR3 is TGTGCCAGCAGGGGAAGTCTGAACTACGAGCAGTACTTC. This sequence encodes CASRGSLNYEQYF.

This clonotype was counted between two and nine times. The V call is TRBV3-1, the J call TRBJ2-4, with 11 nucleotides matching TRBD2. The junction had 10 bases not matched to a gene; V was cut back by 0 bases and J by 6 bases. CDR3 length: 18 amino acids. Germline CDR1 and CDR2: LGHDT and YNNKEL (reference sequence). The CDR3 protein is CASSQDRLAGWGGNIQYF. CDR3 in DNA: TGTGCCAGCAGCCAAGATAGACTAGCGGGATGGGGCGGAAACATTCAGTACTTC.

This chain uses TRBV29-1 with TRBJ2-1; D not certain. Deletions cut 0 bases from V and 6 bases from J, with 9 bases between. Germline loops: CDR1 SQVTM, CDR2 ANQGSEA. The CDR3 sequence is 13 residues long. CDR3 DNA: TGCAGCGTTGAAGATACCCAGGTCAATGAGCAGTTCTTC. As protein: CSVEDTQVNEQFF.

This clonotype was counted at least ten times. The chain employs TRBV18 and TRBJ1-1; 8 bases agree with TRBD1. The CDR3 spans 17 residues. With V trimmed by 2 bases and J by 5 bases, 13 bases remained unmatched. Germline V lookup: CDR1 KGHSH, CDR2 LQKENI. The chain's CDR3 is CASSPGLFQGAGTEAFF. The CDR3 DNA reads as TGTGCCAGCTCACCAGGGTTATTCCAGGGGGCTGGGACTGAAGCTTTCTTT.

This clonotype turned up a few times. The V call is TRBV24-1, the J call TRBJ2-1; 10 bases fit TRBD1. Germline V lookup: CDR1 KGHDR, CDR2 SFDVKD. V was pared by 3 bases and J by 4 bases, with 5 bases of the junction left unmatched. The CDR3 totals 16 residues. CDR3 DNA sequence: TGTGCCACCAGTGATGGGACAGGGGCTCCTTACAATGAGCAGTTCTTC. It specifies CATSDGTGAPYNEQFF.

As DNA, the CDR3 is TGCAGCGGTGAGGCTAATCGGCATCGGGAGCAGTTCTTC. This encodes CSGEANRHREQFF. V gene TRBV29-1 combines with J gene TRBJ2-1, with D unresolved. From germline, CDR1 is SQVTM and CDR2 ANQGSEA. The CDR3 covers 13 residues. V lost 7 bases and J lost 10, with 20 bases in between.